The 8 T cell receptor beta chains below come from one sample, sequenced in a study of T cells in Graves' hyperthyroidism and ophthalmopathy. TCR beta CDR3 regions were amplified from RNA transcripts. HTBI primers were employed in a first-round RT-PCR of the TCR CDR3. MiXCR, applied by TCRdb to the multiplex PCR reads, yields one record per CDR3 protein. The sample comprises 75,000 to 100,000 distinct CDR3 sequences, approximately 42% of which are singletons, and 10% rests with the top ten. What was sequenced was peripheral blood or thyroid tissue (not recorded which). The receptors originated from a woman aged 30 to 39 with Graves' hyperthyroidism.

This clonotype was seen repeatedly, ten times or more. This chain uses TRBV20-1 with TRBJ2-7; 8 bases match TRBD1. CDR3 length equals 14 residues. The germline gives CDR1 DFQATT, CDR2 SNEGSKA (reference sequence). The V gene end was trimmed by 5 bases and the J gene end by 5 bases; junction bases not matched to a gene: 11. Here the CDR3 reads CSADRDRMIDEQYF. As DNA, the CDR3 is TGCAGTGCTGACCGGGACAGGATGATCGACGAGCAGTACTTC.

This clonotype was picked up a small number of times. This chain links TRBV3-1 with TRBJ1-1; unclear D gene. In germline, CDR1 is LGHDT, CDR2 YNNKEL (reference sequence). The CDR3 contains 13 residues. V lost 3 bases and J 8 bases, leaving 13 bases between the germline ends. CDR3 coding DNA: TGTGCCAGCAGCCATCGATACCCTCGAGAAGCTTTCTTT. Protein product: CASSHRYPREAFF.

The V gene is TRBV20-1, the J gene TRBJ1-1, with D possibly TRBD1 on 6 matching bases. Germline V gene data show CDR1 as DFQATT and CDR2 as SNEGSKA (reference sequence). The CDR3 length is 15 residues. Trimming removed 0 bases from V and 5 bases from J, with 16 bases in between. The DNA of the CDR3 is TGCAGTGCTAGAGATCCCGCACAGGGTAGGACTGAAGCTTTCTTT. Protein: CSARDPAQGRTEAFF.

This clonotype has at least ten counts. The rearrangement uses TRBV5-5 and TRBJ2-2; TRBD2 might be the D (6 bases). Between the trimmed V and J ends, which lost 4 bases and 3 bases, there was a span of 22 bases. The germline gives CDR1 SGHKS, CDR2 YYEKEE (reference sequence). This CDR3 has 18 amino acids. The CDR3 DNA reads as TGTGCCAGCAGCCCCTGGGGCGTAGCGGTCGGGGACACCGGGGAGCTGTTTTTT. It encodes CASSPWGVAVGDTGELFF.

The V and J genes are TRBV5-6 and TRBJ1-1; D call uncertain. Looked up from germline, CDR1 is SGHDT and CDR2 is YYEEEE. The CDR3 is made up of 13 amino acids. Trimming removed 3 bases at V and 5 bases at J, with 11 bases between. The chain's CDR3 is CASSSRGGTEAFF. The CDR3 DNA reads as TGTGCCAGCAGCTCTCGGGGAGGTACTGAAGCTTTCTTT.

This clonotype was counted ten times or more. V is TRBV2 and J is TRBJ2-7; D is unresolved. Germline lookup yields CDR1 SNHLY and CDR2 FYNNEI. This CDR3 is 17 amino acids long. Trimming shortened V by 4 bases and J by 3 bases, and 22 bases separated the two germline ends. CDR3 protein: CASSGATRWAPYYEQYF. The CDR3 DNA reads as TGTGCCAGCAGTGGAGCGACTCGGTGGGCCCCATACTACGAGCAGTACTTC. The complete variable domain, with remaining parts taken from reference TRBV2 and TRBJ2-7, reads EPEVTQTPSHQVTQMGQEVILRCVPISNHLYFYWYRQILGQKVEFLVSFYNNEISEKSEIFDDQFSVERPDGSNFTLKIRSTKLEDSAMYFCASSGATRWAPYYEQYFGPGTRLTVT.

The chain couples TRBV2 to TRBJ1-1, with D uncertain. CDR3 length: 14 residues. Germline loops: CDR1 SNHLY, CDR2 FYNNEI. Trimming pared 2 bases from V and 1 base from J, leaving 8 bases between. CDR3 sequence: CASSELWKNTEAFF. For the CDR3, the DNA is TGTGCCAGCAGTGAACTGTGGAAGAACACTGAAGCTTTCTTT.

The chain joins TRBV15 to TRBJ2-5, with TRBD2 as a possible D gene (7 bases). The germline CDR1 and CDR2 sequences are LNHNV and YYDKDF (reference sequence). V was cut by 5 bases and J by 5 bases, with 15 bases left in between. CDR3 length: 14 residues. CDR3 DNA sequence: TGTGCCACCAGCCCCTCCCGGGGGGCCGAGACCCAGTACTTC. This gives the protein CATSPSRGAETQYF.